The entry below describes one T cell receptor (beta chain). The V gene end was trimmed by 4 bases and the J gene end by 5 bases; junction bases not matched to a gene: 6. Germline CDR1 and CDR2: SGHRS and YFSETQ. This CDR3 region has 14 residues. This sample stems from a study of vaccination and CD4 T cells after COVID-19. Using its own MiXCR run on the PCR reads, TCRdb lists one record per CDR3 protein. The sample consists of just under 30,000 distinct CDR3 sequences, around 49% of them appearing once. Time point reported: late sampling 161 to 241 days after vaccination in a few convalescent patients.

The chain combines TRBV5-1 with TRBJ2-7; TRBD1 agrees at 10 bases. This material consisted of CD4+ T cells from blood, taken about 7 months after SARS-CoV-2 vaccination. This TCR was sampled from a human donor who had recovered from COVID-19. The CDR3 protein is CASSRQGAADEQYF. The DNA of the CDR3 is TGCGCCAGCAGCCGACAGGGGGCGGCTGACGAGCAGTACTTC.